The clone carrying this T cell receptor beta chain has just one count. The V gene end was trimmed by 0 bases and the J gene end by 0 bases; junction bases not matched to a gene: 13. The V gene's germline CDR1 is SGDLS and CDR2 YYNGEE. This CDR3 has 20 amino acids. CD8 memory merged CD45RO+ with CCR7-negative CD45RA+ TemRA cells. This sample stems from a study of shared clonotypes between healthy human individuals. TCRdb's copy holds only in-frame clones and misses some; the assay was immunoSEQ multiplex PCR. The table has fewer than 850,000 clones, 90% seen once; the top ten hold 30% to 40%. The receptor's source is a man aged 18 to 35 in good health. Some clones in this sample may be carry-over from other donors' samples. This chain connects TRBV9 to TRBJ2-1; 9 bases align to TRBD2. The sequencing input was memory CD8+ T cells from PBMCs. As to subset: CD45RO+ cells pooled with CCR7-negative TemRA cells. The CDR3 coding sequence is TGTGCCAGCAGCGTAGAGTGGGCGGGAGGGTACCCAAGCTCCTACAATGAGCAGTTCTTC. Amino acids: CASSVEWAGGYPSSYNEQFF.